These 4 T cell receptor beta chains came from one sample sequenced in a study of T cells expressing NK-cell markers. TCRdb reprocessed the 5' RACE reads and keeps a single row for each CDR3 protein, giving no DNA. In all, the sample yields about 440,000 distinct CDR3 sequences. Sequencing input: blood T cells: a sorted CD56 or NKG2C T cell subset, CD4+ or CD8+ T cells, or bulk PBMC T cells (not recorded which). The source of these receptors is a woman aged 18-70 years in good health.

The chain has TRBV20-1 and TRBJ1-1; TCRdb's D call of TRBD1 is untestable without DNA. Germline-derived CDR1 and CDR2 are DFQATT and SNEGSKA (reference sequence). The CDR3 length is 12 residues. CDR3 region: CSASRLNTEAFF.

This sequence joins TRBV29-1 and TRBJ2-2; the TCRdb D gene call, TRBD1, has no DNA to confirm it. Germline V lookup: CDR1 SQVTM, CDR2 ANQGSEA. The CDR3 loop spans 13 amino acids. CDR3 loop: CSVSDKNTGELFF.

V is TRBV4-2 and J is TRBJ2-3. Germline CDR1 reads LGHNA; CDR2 reads YNFKEQ. The CDR3 runs to 11 residues. CDR3 region: CASRGSNTQYF.

The V call is TRBV5-1, the J call TRBJ2-3; the D call from TCRdb, TRBD2, cannot be confirmed without DNA. Germline lookup yields CDR1 SGHRS and CDR2 YFSETQ. The CDR3 spans 15 residues. The CDR3 sequence is CASVDLAGSFDTQYF.